This T cell receptor beta chain was obtained from a study of T cell changes during pregnancy in multiple sclerosis. The V gene lost 2 bases and the J gene lost 2 bases, with 9 bases spanning the gap. The germline CDR1 and CDR2 sequences are KGHSH and LQKENI. The CDR3 sequence is 15 residues long. Using immunoSEQ multiplex PCR, the repertoire was profiled, and TCRdb retains in-frame clones only, with some absent. The table includes some 70,000 clones, about nine tenths detected once. The input for sequencing was peripheral blood, taken in the first trimester of pregnancy. The TCR sequence derives from a female donor with multiple sclerosis, enrolled in a pregnancy study. V and J are TRBV18 and TRBJ2-2, with D unresolved. As DNA, the CDR3 is TGTGCCAGCTCACCATTTTTTACTAACACCGGGGAGCTGTTTTTT. Encoded protein: CASSPFFTNTGELFF.